Listed here are 16 T cell receptor beta chains from one sample, sequenced in a study of cytomegalovirus exposure and HLA in healthy donors. Measured with immunoSEQ multiplex PCR; TCRdb has only the in-frame clones, and not every one. The sample has over 200,000 clones; 90% are singletons. Source material: PBMCs. Every receptor here comes from a woman aged 18-29 years in good health and CMV-seronegative.

V gene TRBV29-1 combines with J gene TRBJ2-3, with D unclear. Per germline, CDR1 SQVTM and CDR2 ANQGSEA. The CDR3 has 14 residues. The V gene lost 3 bases and the J gene lost 2 bases, with 12 bases spanning the gap. The CDR3 region has the DNA TGCAGCGTTGATCGGGTCGAAGACACAGATACGCAGTATTTT. Translated, it gives CSVDRVEDTDTQYF.

The chain uses TRBV7-2 and TRBJ2-1; 16 bases map to TRBD2. The CDR3 has 16 residues. The V and J ends lost 3 bases and 6 bases, in that order; junction bases with no gene match: 2. The germline V gene has CDR1 SGHTA and CDR2 FQGNSA. CDR3 coding DNA: TGTGCCAGCAGCTTGGGGACTAGCGGGGGGGCCAATGAGCAGTTCTTC. Translating it yields CASSLGTSGGANEQFF.

The chain has TRBV2 and TRBJ2-7, with D possibly matching TRBD1 (7 bases). The CDR3 contains 14 residues. Trimming took 7 bases from V and 3 from J, leaving 16 bases between them. Germline V gene lookup returns CDR1 SNHLY and CDR2 FYNNEI. The CDR3 DNA sequence: TGTGCCAGCACCCTAGGAGGGACAGTCTACGAGCAGTACGTC. Translation gives CASTLGGTVYEQYV.

The V gene is TRBV27, the J gene TRBJ1-2, with D possibly matching TRBD1 (5 bases). V was trimmed by 0 bases and J by 0 bases, leaving 11 bases between them. Germline-derived CDR1 and CDR2 are MNHEY and SMNVEV (reference sequence). The CDR3 sequence is 16 residues long. The CDR3 nucleotides read TGTGCCAGCAGTTTATCGGGACTAGGGGCTAACTATGGCTACACCTTC. This encodes CASSLSGLGANYGYTF.

This clone is a singleton in its sample. This chain connects TRBV6-1 to TRBJ1-5; 9 bases agree with TRBD1. This CDR3 comprises 18 residues. Germline CDR1 and CDR2: MNHNS and SASEGT. V was clipped by 1 base and J by 6 bases; unmatched bases: 13. Here the CDR3 reads CASSEVQGARSLSQPQHF. As DNA, the CDR3 is TGTGCCAGCAGTGAAGTACAGGGGGCGCGGAGTTTGTCTCAGCCCCAGCATTTT.

This clone came up once. This chain connects TRBV6-1 to TRBJ1-6; D remains ambiguous. Trimming removed 6 bases at V and 7 bases at J, with 13 bases between. The CDR3 covers 14 residues. Per germline, CDR1 MNHNS and CDR2 SASEGT. Here the CDR3 reads CASSAEIENSPLHF. DNA for the CDR3: TGTGCCAGCAGCGCCGAGATAGAGAATTCACCCCTCCACTTT.

The rearrangement joins TRBV6-5 to TRBJ2-3, with D perhaps matching TRBD2 (6 bases). The V end was cut by 7 bases, the J end by 10 bases, with 18 bases between. The germline V gene has CDR1 MNHEY and CDR2 SVGAGI. This CDR3 is built from 13 residues. For the CDR3, the DNA is TGTGCCAGCATGGGGGGTAACACGCAGGCGCAGTATTTT. Protein product: CASMGGNTQAQYF.

The count of this clone is one. The chain carries TRBV27 and TRBJ2-1; possibly TRBD2 for D (5 bases). The CDR3 is 15 residues long. Trimming shortened V by 3 bases and J by 11 bases, and 20 bases separated the two germline ends. In germline, CDR1 is MNHEY, CDR2 SMNVEV (reference sequence). In DNA form, the CDR3 reads TGTGCCAGCAGTTTCCGGGATGGTAGTGCTATCCAGCAGTTCTTC. Residues: CASSFRDGSAIQQFF.

Only one count was recorded for this clone. V gene TRBV18 combines with J gene TRBJ2-1, with 8 bases that match TRBD1. J lost 9 bases, V lost 1 base, and 5 bases had no gene match. Germline V lookup: CDR1 KGHSH, CDR2 LQKENI. CDR3 length: 14 amino acids. CDR3 DNA sequence: TGTGCCAGCTCACCACGACAGGGGATCGGTGAGCAGTTCTTC. Translating gives CASSPRQGIGEQFF.

In the case of this clone: The junction shows a germline mismatch at one end, possibly a read error. The chain carries TRBV9 and TRBJ1-6; D not resolved. Germline values: CDR1 SGDLS, CDR2 YYNGEE. The CDR3 has 14 residues. CDR3 in DNA: TGTGCCAGCAGCGTACGTTCGGGGAATTCACCCCTCTACTTT. Translation gives CASSVRSGNSPLYF.

The chain combines TRBV7-2 with TRBJ2-7; possible D gene TRBD2, 5 bases. V was pared by 1 base and J by 3 bases, with 13 bases between. The CDR3 contains 15 residues. From germline, CDR1 is SGHTA and CDR2 FQGNSA. The CDR3 here is CASSLGLGSLYEQYF. CDR3 coding DNA: TGTGCCAGCAGCTTAGGGTTAGGGAGCCTCTACGAGCAGTACTTC.

The genes are TRBV27 and TRBJ2-1; 10 bases align to TRBD2. J lost 4 bases, V lost 3 bases, and 6 bases had no gene match. The CDR3 has 16 residues. Germline V lookup: CDR1 MNHEY, CDR2 SMNVEV (reference sequence). The CDR3 nucleotides are TGTGCCAGCAGTTTTTTAGCGGGGGGATCTTACAATGAGCAGTTCTTC. Translated, it gives CASSFLAGGSYNEQFF.

The genes are TRBV19 and TRBJ1-5; 9 nucleotides align to TRBD1. The germline gives CDR1 LNHDA, CDR2 SQIVND (reference sequence). V shed 6 bases and J 1 base; nucleotides not matched to a gene: 7. The CDR3 is made up of 16 amino acids. The CDR3 DNA is TGTGCCAGTAGCGGGGACAGGGTATCAAGCAATCAGCCCCAGCATTTT. It codes for CASSGDRVSSNQPQHF.

J is TRBJ1-2 and V is TRBV7-2, with 9 positions matching TRBD1. J was trimmed by 8 bases and V by 0 bases; bases with no gene match: 4. Germline assignment: CDR1 SGHTA and CDR2 FQGNSA. The CDR3 sequence is 14 residues long. The CDR3 loop reads CASSLAGTGLGYTF. The CDR3 nucleotides read TGTGCCAGCAGCTTAGCTGGGACAGGGTTAGGCTACACCTTC.

CDR3 sequence reads: CASSLIDTEAFF. The CDR3 nucleotides read TGTGCCAGCAGCTTAATAGACACTGAAGCTTTCTTT. The V and J genes are TRBV11-2 and TRBJ1-1; D not resolved. This CDR3 is built from 12 residues. V shed 2 bases and J shed 3 bases, with 4 bases lying between them. Germline assignment: CDR1 SGHAT and CDR2 FQNNGV.

The genes are TRBV6-5 and TRBJ1-4; D uncertain. Trimming removed 0 bases from V and 0 bases from J, with 8 bases in between. Germline V CDR1 and CDR2: MNHEY, SVGAGI. The CDR3 is made up of 16 amino acids. The CDR3 spells CASSYSYGATNEKLFF. The CDR3 DNA reads TGTGCCAGCAGTTACTCGTACGGGGCAACTAATGAAAAACTGTTTTTT.